The 8 T cell receptor beta chains below come from one sample, sequenced in a study of HIV-infected patients and healthy controls. cDNA was made from about 500 ng RNA using alpha and beta constant primers. Separate chain-specific third strand synthesis with multiplexing indices produced the alpha and beta libraries. TCRdb itself ran the 5' RACE reads through MiXCR, one entry per CDR3 protein. The sample shows more than 7,500 distinct CDR3 sequences, roughly 9.1% of them seen only once. Roughly three months, about 14 weeks, into antiretroviral therapy, follow-up blood was collected. Whole blood was used without fractionation, so all unsorted peripheral T cells were included. Sequencing was performed on blood, taken during antiretroviral therapy. The receptors come from an adult with HIV infection.

By sample fraction, this clonotype is large (0.1 to 1%). The CDR3 sequence is CASHSRGGPYEQYF. CDR3 DNA sequence: TGTGCCAGCCACTCTCGGGGGGGGCCCTACGAGCAGTACTTC. The chain links TRBV2 to TRBJ2-7, with TRBD2 matching 8 bases. With V trimmed by 8 bases and J by 2 bases, 8 bases remained unmatched. Germline CDR1 is SNHLY and CDR2 is FYNNEI. The CDR3 is 14 residues long.

This clonotype appeared a few times. The chain combines TRBV6-6 with TRBJ2-1; D remains unclear. V lost 5 bases, J lost 6 bases, and 2 bases lay in between. The CDR3 loop spans 10 amino acids. Germline V lookup: CDR1 MNHNY, CDR2 SVGAGI (reference sequence). Here the CDR3 DNA reads TGTGCCAGCAGTCGCAATGAGCAGTTCTTC. Its translation is CASSRNEQFF.

This clonotype was found a few times. This chain links TRBV20-1 with TRBJ2-3, with D perhaps TRBD2 (7 bases). CDR3 length: 13 amino acids. V dropped 5 bases and J dropped 1 base, with 10 bases sitting between them. Germline CDR1 DFQATT, CDR2 SNEGSKA (reference sequence). In DNA form, the CDR3 reads TGCAGTGCTCGCGGGGGCGGCACAGATACGCAGTATTTT. Translating gives CSARGGGTDTQYF.

This clonotype occurred many times. The chain uses TRBV7-2 and TRBJ1-2; D gene unclear. CDR1 is SGHTA and CDR2 is FQGNSA in the germline V gene. Trimming removed 8 bases from V and 4 bases from J, with 11 bases in between. The CDR3 loop spans 12 amino acids. The CDR3 nucleotides read TGTGCCAGCGGATCAGTGGTCTATGGCTACACCTTC. This sequence encodes CASGSVVYGYTF.

This clonotype is classed as medium-sized. The chain joins TRBV6-5 to TRBJ2-7, with TRBD2 identical over 7 bases. The germline gives CDR1 MNHEY, CDR2 SVGAGI. The CDR3 runs to 14 residues. V was clipped by 2 bases and J by 4 bases; unmatched bases: 5. CDR3 nucleotide sequence: TGTGCCAGCAGTTACAGCCGGGGGGAGTACGAGCAGTACTTC. This encodes CASSYSRGEYEQYF.

This clonotype is categorized as medium-sized. The chain couples TRBV5-6 to TRBJ2-1; a weak D match, TRBD2 (5 bases). The CDR3 extends over 12 amino acids. The V end was cut by 5 bases, the J end by 6 bases, with 9 bases between. The germline gives CDR1 SGHDT, CDR2 YYEEEE. CDR3 sequence reads: CASSIGGNEQFF. CDR3 DNA: TGTGCCAGCAGTATCGGAGGCAATGAGCAGTTCTTC.

This clonotype was observed at least ten times. The chain uses TRBV5-6 and TRBJ2-7, with D hard to call. There are 17 residues in the CDR3. V lost 0 bases, J lost 5 bases, and 21 bases lay in between. Germline CDR1 reads SGHDT; CDR2 reads YYEEEE. DNA of the CDR3: TGTGCCAGCAGCTTGGAATGGACCGCCGAGTCCCCTAACGAGCAGTACTTC. It specifies CASSLEWTAESPNEQYF.

Within the sample, this clonotype is medium-sized (0.01 to 0.1%). The rearrangement joins TRBV5-6 to TRBJ1-1, with TRBD1 matching 7 bases. CDR1 is SGHDT, CDR2 YYEEEE, per germline. Trimming cost V 3 bases and J 2 bases; bases outside gene matches: 10. The CDR3 runs 16 residues. The CDR3 spells CASSSIAGTANTEAFF. In nucleotides, the CDR3 is TGTGCCAGCAGCTCCATCGCCGGGACAGCAAACACTGAAGCTTTCTTT.